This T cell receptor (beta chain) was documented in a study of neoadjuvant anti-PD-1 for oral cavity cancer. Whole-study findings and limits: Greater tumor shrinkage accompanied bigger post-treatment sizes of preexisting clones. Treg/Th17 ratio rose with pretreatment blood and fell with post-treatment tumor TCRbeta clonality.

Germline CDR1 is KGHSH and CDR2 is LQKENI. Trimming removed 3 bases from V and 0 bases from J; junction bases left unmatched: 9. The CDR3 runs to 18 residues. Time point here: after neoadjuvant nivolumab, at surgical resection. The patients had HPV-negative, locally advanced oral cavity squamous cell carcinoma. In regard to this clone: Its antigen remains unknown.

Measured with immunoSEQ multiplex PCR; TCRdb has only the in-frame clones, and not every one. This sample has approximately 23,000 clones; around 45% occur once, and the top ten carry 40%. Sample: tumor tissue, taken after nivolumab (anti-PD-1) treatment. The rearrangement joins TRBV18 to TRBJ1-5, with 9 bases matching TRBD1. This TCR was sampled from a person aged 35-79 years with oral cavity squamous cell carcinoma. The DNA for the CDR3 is TGTGCCAGCTCACCTGTGGGACAGGGAATCTTTAGCAATCAGCCCCAGCATTTT. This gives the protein CASSPVGQGIFSNQPQHF.